These T cell receptor beta chains were read from a single sample in a study of blood T cell repertoires in COVID-19. TCRdb keeps only in-frame clones here, not all; method: immunoSEQ multiplex PCR. This repertoire shows about 97,000 clones, roughly 92% found once; its top ten account for more than 5%. Material for sequencing was peripheral blood. These receptors originate from a man between 45 and 60 years old with active COVID-19. Each CDR3 is given with its conserved first and last residue. Fields, in order: CDR3 protein, CDR3 DNA, J gene, D gene, V gene, clone size. D genes are given only for firm matches. Rows give clone size only sometimes, using once, few, many, or a class for an expanded clone.

CDR3 protein: CASSIRQGADNEQFF
CDR3 DNA: TGCGCCAGCAGCATTCGACAGGGGGCCGACAATGAGCAGTTCTTC
J gene: TRBJ2-1
D gene: TRBD1
V gene: TRBV5-1
clone size: NA

CDR3 protein: CASSVSGSLEQFF
CDR3 DNA: TGTGCCAGCAGTGTTAGCGGGAGTCTTGAGCAGTTCTTC
J gene: TRBJ2-1
D gene: TRBD2
V gene: TRBV12-3/TRBV12-4
clone size: NA

CDR3 protein: CAWSSSRLAFYEQYF
CDR3 DNA: TGTGCCTGGAGTTCCTCGCGGCTAGCGTTTTACGAGCAGTACTTC
J gene: TRBJ2-7
D gene: NA
V gene: TRBV30
clone size: NA

CDR3 protein: CASSPPARTDTQYF
CDR3 DNA: TGTGCCAGCTCACCACCAGCACGCACAGATACGCAGTATTTT
J gene: TRBJ2-3
D gene: NA
V gene: TRBV18
clone size: NA

CDR3 protein: CASSIILAGGPGEQFF
CDR3 DNA: TGTGCCAGTAGTATCATCCTAGCGGGAGGGCCGGGTGAGCAGTTCTTC
J gene: TRBJ2-1
D gene: TRBD2
V gene: TRBV19
clone size: NA

CDR3 protein: CASSHIAGGPTDTQYF
CDR3 DNA: TGTGCCAGCAGCCACATAGCGGGAGGGCCGACAGATACGCAGTATTTT
J gene: TRBJ2-3
D gene: TRBD2
V gene: TRBV5-4
clone size: NA

CDR3 protein: CASSLQEQYF
CDR3 DNA: TGTGCCAGCAGTTTACAGGAGCAGTACTTC
J gene: TRBJ2-7
D gene: NA
V gene: TRBV28
clone size: few

CDR3 protein: CSVEEGREGYNEQFF
CDR3 DNA: TGCAGCGTTGAAGAGGGGCGGGAGGGCTACAATGAGCAGTTCTTC
J gene: TRBJ2-1
D gene: TRBD2
V gene: TRBV29-1
clone size: NA

CDR3 protein: CASRSSGRNNEQFF
CDR3 DNA: TGTGCCAGCCGATCTAGCGGGAGGAACAATGAGCAGTTCTTC
J gene: TRBJ2-1
D gene: TRBD2
V gene: TRBV7-9
clone size: NA

CDR3 protein: CSVEIRQGSEQYF
CDR3 DNA: TGCAGCGTTGAAATACGACAGGGATCCGAGCAGTACTTC
J gene: TRBJ2-7
D gene: TRBD1
V gene: TRBV29-1
clone size: NA

CDR3 protein: CASSYFGTGSGTEAFF
CDR3 DNA: TGTGCCAGCAGTTACTTTGGGACAGGGTCGGGCACTGAAGCTTTCTTT
J gene: TRBJ1-1
D gene: TRBD1
V gene: TRBV6-5
clone size: NA

CDR3 protein: CASSGTDFRAFF
CDR3 DNA: TGCGCCAGCAGTGGGACAGATTTTCGGGCTTTCTTT
J gene: TRBJ1-1
D gene: NA
V gene: TRBV10-1
clone size: NA

CDR3 protein: CASSSAPPGVGQETQYF
CDR3 DNA: TGCGCCAGCAGCTCCGCCCCGCCGGGAGTTGGACAAGAGACCCAGTACTTC
J gene: TRBJ2-5
D gene: NA
V gene: TRBV5-1
clone size: NA

CDR3 protein: CASSLAGVEEQFF
CDR3 DNA: TGTGCCAGCAGTTTAGCGGGAGTGGAAGAGCAGTTCTTC
J gene: TRBJ2-1
D gene: TRBD2
V gene: TRBV27
clone size: NA

CDR3 protein: CSVGEDGYTF
CDR3 DNA: TGCAGCGTTGGGGAGGATGGCTACACCTTC
J gene: TRBJ1-2
D gene: NA
V gene: TRBV29-1
clone size: NA

CDR3 protein: CASSPLMLGLAGDTGELFF
CDR3 DNA: TGTGCCAGCTCACCCTTGATGTTGGGACTAGCGGGAGACACCGGGGAGCTGTTTTTT
J gene: TRBJ2-2
D gene: TRBD2
V gene: TRBV18
clone size: NA

CDR3 protein: CASSIARIGSSYNEQFF
CDR3 DNA: TGTGCCAGTAGTATAGCCCGAATCGGGAGCTCCTACAATGAGCAGTTCTTC
J gene: TRBJ2-1
D gene: NA
V gene: TRBV19
clone size: NA

CDR3 protein: CASRKDRSNNEQFF
CDR3 DNA: TGTGCCAGCAGAAAAGACAGGTCCAACAATGAGCAGTTCTTC
J gene: TRBJ2-1
D gene: NA
V gene: TRBV27
clone size: NA

CDR3 protein: CASSSRGMWGRSVTGELFF
CDR3 DNA: TGTGCCAGCAGCTCGCGGGGTATGTGGGGTCGATCGGTTACCGGGGAGCTGTTTTTT
J gene: TRBJ2-2
D gene: NA
V gene: TRBV5-4
clone size: NA

CDR3 protein: CASSRGGLYQETQYF
CDR3 DNA: TGTGCCAGCTCCCGGGGGGGTCTGTACCAAGAGACCCAGTACTTC
J gene: TRBJ2-5
D gene: TRBD2
V gene: TRBV18
clone size: NA

CDR3 protein: CASSSGRGQPQHF
CDR3 DNA: TGTGCCAGCAGTTCCGGACGGGGTCAGCCCCAGCATTTT
J gene: TRBJ1-5
D gene: NA
V gene: TRBV27
clone size: NA

CDR3 protein: CASSLGAGNTYEQYF
CDR3 DNA: TGTGCCAGCAGCTTGGGGGCAGGAAACACCTACGAGCAGTACTTC
J gene: TRBJ2-7
D gene: NA
V gene: TRBV5-6
clone size: NA

CDR3 protein: CASSGQANTEAFF
CDR3 DNA: TGTGCCAGCAGCGGACAGGCCAACACTGAAGCTTTCTTT
J gene: TRBJ1-1
D gene: TRBD1
V gene: TRBV6-5
clone size: NA

CDR3 protein: CASSFPGNRGTGELFF
CDR3 DNA: TGTGCCAGCAGTTTTCCCGGGAATCGTGGTACCGGGGAGCTGTTTTTT
J gene: TRBJ2-2
D gene: NA
V gene: TRBV28
clone size: once

CDR3 protein: CASSVVGLPYNEQFF
CDR3 DNA: TGTGCCAGCAGCGTAGTGGGACTACCGTACAATGAGCAGTTCTTC
J gene: TRBJ2-1
D gene: TRBD2
V gene: TRBV9
clone size: NA

CDR3 protein: CASSLTPWTGRDQPQHF
CDR3 DNA: TGTGCCAGCAGCTTAACCCCCTGGACAGGGAGGGATCAGCCCCAGCATTTT
J gene: TRBJ1-5
D gene: TRBD1
V gene: TRBV7-2
clone size: NA

CDR3 protein: CASSLAGHSAQEQFF
CDR3 DNA: TGTGCCAGCAGCTTAGCCGGACATTCGGCCCAAGAGCAGTTCTTC
J gene: TRBJ2-1
D gene: NA
V gene: TRBV11-3
clone size: once

CDR3 protein: CASSPAGGGNEQFF
CDR3 DNA: TGTGCCAGCAGTCCCGCAGGGGGCGGGAATGAGCAGTTCTTC
J gene: TRBJ2-1
D gene: TRBD1
V gene: TRBV6-2/TRBV6-3
clone size: NA

CDR3 protein: CASRGAGTNEKLFF
CDR3 DNA: TGTGCCAGCAGGGGGGCAGGGACTAATGAAAAACTGTTTTTT
J gene: TRBJ1-4
D gene: NA
V gene: TRBV6-5
clone size: few

CDR3 protein: CASSIGQIPYEQYF
CDR3 DNA: TGTGCCAGTAGTATCGGACAGATCCCCTACGAGCAGTACTTC
J gene: TRBJ2-7
D gene: NA
V gene: TRBV19
clone size: once

CDR3 protein: CASSEYGGGYEQYF
CDR3 DNA: TGTGCCAGCAGTGAATACGGGGGAGGTTACGAGCAGTACTTC
J gene: TRBJ2-7
D gene: NA
V gene: TRBV25-1
clone size: once